The 13 T cell receptor beta chains reported below all come from one sample, sequenced in a study of cytomegalovirus exposure and HLA in healthy donors. Amplification used 60 Vbeta primers and 13 Jbeta primers. The repertoire was sequenced with immunoSEQ multiplex PCR; TCRdb's copy has only in-frame clones and lacks some. In total, the table holds 45,000 to 60,000 clones. Sequencing was done on a sample of PBMCs. The receptors derive from a male donor in good health and CMV-seronegative.

J is TRBJ1-5 and V is TRBV18, with D possibly matching TRBD1 (5 bases). The CDR3 runs 15 residues. From germline, CDR1 is KGHSH and CDR2 LQKENI. V was clipped by 4 bases and J by 0 bases, with 10 bases between them. CDR3 sequence reads: CASSRGSFSNQPQHF. For the CDR3, the DNA is TGTGCCAGCTCACGGGGCAGTTTTAGCAATCAGCCCCAGCATTTT. Combining the CDR3 with reference TRBV18 and TRBJ1-5 gives the whole variable domain NAGVMQNPRHLVRRRGQEARLRCSPMKGHSHVYWYRQLPEEGLKFMVYLQKENIIDESGMPKERFSAEFPKEGPSILRIQQVVRGDSAAYFCASSRGSFSNQPQHFGDGTRLSIL.

The V call is TRBV7-9, the J call TRBJ1-2; TRBD1 agrees at 9 bases. The germline V gene encodes CDR1 SEHNR and CDR2 FQNEAQ (reference sequence). The length of the CDR3 is 13 residues. The J segment lost 7 bases and the V segment lost 4 bases, leaving 4 bases of the junction unmatched. CDR3: CASSSADRGGYTF. Written as DNA, the CDR3 is TGTGCCAGCAGCTCCGCGGACAGGGGTGGCTACACCTTC. Drawing the rest from reference TRBV7-9 and TRBJ1-2, the complete variable domain is DTGVSQNPRHKITKRGQNVTFRCDPISEHNRLYWYRQTLGQGPEFLTYFQNEAQLEKSRLLSDRFSAERPKGSFSTLEIQRTEQGDSAMYLCASSSADRGGYTFGSGTRLTVV.

The chain carries TRBV11-2 and TRBJ2-7; TRBD1 matches 10 bases. The CDR3 runs to 14 residues. V lost 5 bases and J lost 2; bases outside the gene matches: 3. Per the germline V gene, CDR1 is SGHAT and CDR2 is FQNNGV. CDR3 coding DNA: TGTGCCAGCAGCCCGGGACAGGGGACCTACGAGCAGTACTTC. Residues: CASSPGQGTYEQYF.

This rearrangement joins TRBV30 to TRBJ1-1; D possibly corresponds to TRBD1 (5 bases). The length of the CDR3 is 13 residues. V dropped 0 bases and J dropped 5 bases, with 10 bases sitting between them. Germline V CDR1 and CDR2: GTSNPN, SVGIG (reference sequence). Here the CDR3 DNA reads TGTGCCTGGAGTGTATCGGGGGAGACTGAAGCTTTCTTT. Its translation: CAWSVSGETEAFF.

The chain recombines TRBV7-2 with TRBJ2-5, with D tentatively TRBD1 (5 bases). Trimming pared 8 bases from V and 0 bases from J, leaving 16 bases between. CDR1 is SGHTA, CDR2 FQGNSA, per germline. CDR3 length equals 15 residues. The CDR3 here is CASSPWGGHQETQYF. The CDR3 coding sequence is TGTGCCAGCTCACCGTGGGGCGGACACCAAGAGACCCAGTACTTC.

The chain links TRBV15 to TRBJ2-3; 11 nucleotides align to TRBD2. CDR3 length equals 18 residues. CDR1 is LNHNV and CDR2 is YYDKDF in the germline V gene (reference sequence). V shed 2 bases, J shed 5 bases, and the junction held 12 bases outside the gene matches. Written as DNA, the CDR3 is TGTGCCACCAGCAGACCCTTAGCGGGAGGGCCTTATGAAGATACGCAGTATTTT. It is translated as CATSRPLAGGPYEDTQYF.

The chain joins TRBV6-5 to TRBJ2-3; 9 bases match TRBD1. The junction had 4 bases not matched to a gene; V was cut back by 5 bases and J by 4 bases. The germline CDR1 and CDR2 sequences are MNHEY and SVGAGI. The CDR3 length is 14 residues. CDR3 coding DNA: TGTGCCAGCAGTGACAGGGGGAGGGCAGATACGCAGTATTTT. Its translation is CASSDRGRADTQYF.

V and J are TRBV28 and TRBJ1-2; 7 bases fit TRBD1. The V gene's germline CDR1 is MDHEN and CDR2 SYDVKM. V was clipped by 8 bases and J by 3 bases; unmatched bases: 0. The CDR3 loop spans 11 amino acids. The CDR3 sequence is CASGQDYGYTF. In DNA, the CDR3 is TGTGCCAGCGGACAGGACTATGGCTACACCTTC.

The chain joins TRBV28 to TRBJ1-1; D is unresolved. Germline V CDR1 and CDR2: MDHEN, SYDVKM. CDR3 length: 11 amino acids. V lost 7 bases and J 8 bases, leaving 11 bases between the germline ends. CDR3 DNA: TGTGCCAGCATCCACGAGCGAGAAGCTTTCTTT. As protein: CASIHEREAFF.

The chain uses TRBV5-8 and TRBJ2-2; possible D gene TRBD2, 6 bases. The V end was cut by 4 bases, the J end by 3 bases, with 19 bases between. This CDR3 has 17 amino acids. CDR1 and CDR2 from the germline V gene are SGHTS and YDEGEE. The CDR3 DNA reads as TGTGCCAGCAGCCCCATCGGAGGGCGGGATTACACCGGGGAGCTGTTTTTT. Translating it yields CASSPIGGRDYTGELFF.

J is TRBJ1-1 and V is TRBV6-5, with D possibly being TRBD1 (5 bases). Per germline, CDR1 MNHEY and CDR2 SVGAGI. The CDR3 has 13 residues. The V gene lost 5 bases and the J gene lost 2 bases, with 9 bases spanning the gap. CDR3 DNA: TGTGCCAGCAGTGCTGACAGAAACACTGAAGCTTTCTTT. Translation gives CASSADRNTEAFF.

The CDR3 coding sequence is TGTGCCAGCACCAACCAGGGGGGAAAGGCTTTCTTT. Translation gives CASTNQGGKAFF. The rearrangement uses TRBV6-5 and TRBJ1-1, with TRBD1 identical over 7 bases. V lost 7 bases to trimming and J lost 11 bases; unmatched junction nucleotides: 10. Germline V gene lookup returns CDR1 MNHEY and CDR2 SVGAGI. This CDR3 region has 12 residues.

This sequence joins TRBV19 and TRBJ2-6; possibly TRBD1 for D (6 bases). This CDR3 is 16 amino acids long. Germline loops: CDR1 LNHDA, CDR2 SQIVND (reference sequence). Trimming shortened V by 3 bases and J by 4 bases, and 13 bases separated the two germline ends. DNA of the CDR3: TGTGCCAGTAGTATTTCTGGGGGCACCGGGGCCAACGTCCTGACTTTC. It is translated as CASSISGGTGANVLTF.